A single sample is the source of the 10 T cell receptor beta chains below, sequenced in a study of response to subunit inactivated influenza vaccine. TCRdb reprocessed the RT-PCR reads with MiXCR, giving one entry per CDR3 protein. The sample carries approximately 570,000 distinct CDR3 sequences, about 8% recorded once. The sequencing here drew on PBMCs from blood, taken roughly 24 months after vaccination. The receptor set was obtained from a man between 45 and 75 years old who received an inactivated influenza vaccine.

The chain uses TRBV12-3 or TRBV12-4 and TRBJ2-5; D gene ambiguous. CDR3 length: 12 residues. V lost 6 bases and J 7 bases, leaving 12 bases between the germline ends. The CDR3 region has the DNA TGTGCCAGCAGCCCGCTGGAAGCGACCCAGTACTTC. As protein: CASSPLEATQYF.

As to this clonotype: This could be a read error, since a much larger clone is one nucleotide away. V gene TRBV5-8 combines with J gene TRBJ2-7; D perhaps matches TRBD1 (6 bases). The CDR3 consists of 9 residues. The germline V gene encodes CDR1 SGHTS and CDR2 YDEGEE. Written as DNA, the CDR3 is TGTGCCAGCGGATTCGGACAGTGCTTC. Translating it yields CASGFGQCF.

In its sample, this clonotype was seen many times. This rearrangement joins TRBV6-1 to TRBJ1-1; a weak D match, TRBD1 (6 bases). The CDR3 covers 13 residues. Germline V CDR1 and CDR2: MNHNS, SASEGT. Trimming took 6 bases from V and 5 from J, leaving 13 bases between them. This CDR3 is CASRGALGTEAFF. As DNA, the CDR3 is TGTGCCAGCAGGGGGGCGCTGGGGACTGAAGCTTTCTTT.

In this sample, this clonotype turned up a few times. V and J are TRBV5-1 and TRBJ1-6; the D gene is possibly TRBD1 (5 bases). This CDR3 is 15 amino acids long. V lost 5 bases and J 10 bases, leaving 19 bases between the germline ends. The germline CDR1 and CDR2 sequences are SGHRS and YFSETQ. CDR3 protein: CASSLSGLVQSPLHF. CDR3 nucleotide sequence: TGCGCCAGCAGTCTATCGGGACTAGTTCAATCACCCCTCCACTTT.

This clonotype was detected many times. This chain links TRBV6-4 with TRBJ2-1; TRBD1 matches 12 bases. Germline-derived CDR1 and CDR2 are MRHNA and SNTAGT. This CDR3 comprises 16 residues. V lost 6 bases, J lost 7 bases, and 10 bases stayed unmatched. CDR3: CASSIEVGQGANEQFF. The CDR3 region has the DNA TGTGCCAGCAGCATCGAGGTGGGACAGGGGGCTAATGAGCAGTTCTTC.

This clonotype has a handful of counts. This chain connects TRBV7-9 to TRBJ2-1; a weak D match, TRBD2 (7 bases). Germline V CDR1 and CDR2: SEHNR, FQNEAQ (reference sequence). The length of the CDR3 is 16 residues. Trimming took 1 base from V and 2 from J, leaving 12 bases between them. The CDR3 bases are TGTGCCAGCAGCTTAGGGTGGCGGGGGCCCTACAATGAGCAGTTCTTC. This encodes CASSLGWRGPYNEQFF. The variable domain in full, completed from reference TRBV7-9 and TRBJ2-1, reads DTGVSQNPRHKITKRGQNVTFRCDPISEHNRLYWYRQTLGQGPEFLTYFQNEAQLEKSRLLSDRFSAERPKGSFSTLEIQRTEQGDSAMYLCASSLGWRGPYNEQFFGPGTRLTVL.

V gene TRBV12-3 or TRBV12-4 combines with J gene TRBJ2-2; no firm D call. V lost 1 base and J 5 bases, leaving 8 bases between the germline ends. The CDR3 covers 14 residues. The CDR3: CASSLVAATGELFF. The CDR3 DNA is TGTGCCAGCAGTTTAGTGGCGGCGACCGGGGAGCTGTTTTTT.

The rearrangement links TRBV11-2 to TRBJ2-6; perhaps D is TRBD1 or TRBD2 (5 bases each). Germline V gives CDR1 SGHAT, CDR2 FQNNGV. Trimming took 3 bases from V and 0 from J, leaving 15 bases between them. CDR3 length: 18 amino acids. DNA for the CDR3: TGTGCCAGCAGCTTTTCCCGGGACGGCCTCTCTGGGGCCAACGTCCTGACTTTC. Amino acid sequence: CASSFSRDGLSGANVLTF.

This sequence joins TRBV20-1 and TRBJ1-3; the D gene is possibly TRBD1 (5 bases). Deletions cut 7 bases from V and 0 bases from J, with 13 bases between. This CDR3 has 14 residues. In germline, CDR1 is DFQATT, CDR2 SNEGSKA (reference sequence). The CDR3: CSVTGHLSGNTIYF. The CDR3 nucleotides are TGCAGTGTGACCGGACACCTCTCTGGAAACACCATATATTTT.

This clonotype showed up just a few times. The CDR3 protein is CASSSAYTEAFF. The CDR3 bases are TGTGCCAGCAGCTCGGCCTACACTGAAGCTTTCTTT. The chain couples TRBV7-6 to TRBJ1-1; no clear D gene. Germline loops: CDR1 SGHVS, CDR2 FNYEAQ. V lost 4 bases to trimming and J lost 3 bases, with 6 bases between them. The CDR3 loop spans 12 amino acids. Using reference TRBV7-6 and TRBJ1-1 for the parts outside the CDR3, the full variable domain is GAGVSQSPRYKVTKRGQDVALRCDPISGHVSLYWYRQALGQGPEFLTYFNYEAQQDKSGLPNDRFSAERPEGSISTLTIQRTEQRDSAMYRCASSSAYTEAFFGQGTRLTVV.